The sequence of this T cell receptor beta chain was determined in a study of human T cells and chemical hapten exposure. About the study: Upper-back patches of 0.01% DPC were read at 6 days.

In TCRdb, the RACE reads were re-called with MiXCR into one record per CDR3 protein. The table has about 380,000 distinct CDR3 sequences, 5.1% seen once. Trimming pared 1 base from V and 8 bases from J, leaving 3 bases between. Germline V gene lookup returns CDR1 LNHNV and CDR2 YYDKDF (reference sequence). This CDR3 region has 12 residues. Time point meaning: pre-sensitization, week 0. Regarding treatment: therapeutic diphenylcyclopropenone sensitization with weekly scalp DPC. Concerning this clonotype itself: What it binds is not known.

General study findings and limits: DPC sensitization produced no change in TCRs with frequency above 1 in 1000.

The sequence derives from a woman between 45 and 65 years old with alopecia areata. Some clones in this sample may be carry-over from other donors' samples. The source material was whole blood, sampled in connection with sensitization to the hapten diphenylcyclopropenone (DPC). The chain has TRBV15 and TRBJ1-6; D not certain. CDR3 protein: CATSRGDSPLHF. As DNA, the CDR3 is TGTGCCACCAGCAGAGGGGATTCACCCCTCCACTTT. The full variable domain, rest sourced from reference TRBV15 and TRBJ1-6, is DAMVIQNPRYQVTQFGKPVTLSCSQTLNHNVMYWYQQKSSQAPKLLFHYYDKDFNNEADTPDNFQSRRPNTSFCFLDIRSPGLGDTAMYLCATSRGDSPLHFGNGTRLTVT.